This TCR beta chain was sequenced during a study of blood T cell repertoires in COVID-19. As for the study in general: Acute and convalescent COVID-19 samples came from the United States, Italy and Spain.

Trimming left V 4 bases short and J 0 bases short, with 11 bases between. Germline V gene data show CDR1 as SNHLY and CDR2 as FYNNEI. There are 15 residues in the CDR3. Libraries were prepared by immunoSEQ multiplex PCR; TCRdb keeps only in-frame clonotypes and omits some of them. The sample yields 200,000 to 250,000 clones, 88% seen once. The sequence was obtained from a man aged 18 to 35 with active or convalescent COVID-19. This chain connects TRBV2 to TRBJ2-3; no firm D call. Specimen: peripheral blood. CDR3 region: CASSVQRSSTDTQYF. In nucleotides, the CDR3 is TGTGCCAGCAGTGTTCAGCGTTCTAGCACAGATACGCAGTATTTT.